One sample yielded the 15 T cell receptor beta chains listed below, sequenced in a study of blood T cell repertoires in COVID-19. Data came from immunoSEQ multiplex PCR; TCRdb stores just in-frame clones and leaves some out. The sample has about 70,000 clones; 65% to 90% are singletons. The sequencing sample was made of peripheral blood. These receptors were collected from a man aged 25 to 40 with COVID-19, enrolled during active disease.

To note about this clone: At one of its ends the junction is not consistent with the germline gene, which may arise from a read error. The J gene is TRBJ2-2, the V gene TRBV7-7, with 8 nucleotides matching TRBD1. Per the germline V gene, CDR1 is SSHAT and CDR2 is FNYEAQ (reference sequence). The CDR3 runs to 14 residues. CDR3 amino acids: CASTQGADTGELFF. CDR3 nucleotides: TGTGCTAGCACCCAGGGGGCCGACACCGGGGAGCTGTTTTTT. The whole variable domain, remainder taken from reference TRBV7-7 and TRBJ2-2, is GAGVSQSPRYKVTKRGQDVTLRCDPISSHATLYWYQQALGQGPEFLTYFNYEAQPDKSGLPSDRFSAERPEGSISTLTIQRTEQRDSAMYRCASTQGADTGELFFGEGSRLTVL.

J is TRBJ2-7 and V is TRBV28; D gene ambiguous. CDR3 size: 12 residues. Germline CDR1 and CDR2: MDHEN and SYDVKM. Trimming removed 2 bases from V and 6 bases from J, with 8 bases in between. The CDR3, as DNA: TGTGCCAGCAGTTTAGTAGTTTCCGAGCAGTACTTC. This codes for CASSLVVSEQYF.

This clone was counted only a few times. The gene calls are TRBV18 and TRBJ1-1, with unresolved D. Germline V gene data show CDR1 as KGHSH and CDR2 as LQKENI. V was clipped by 2 bases and J by 6 bases, with 10 bases between them. There are 13 residues in the CDR3. CDR3 in DNA: TGTGCCAGCTCACCAAACCCTGGCTCTGAAGCTTTCTTT. Protein product: CASSPNPGSEAFF.

This rearrangement joins TRBV27 to TRBJ1-4, with D hard to call. The CDR3 has 13 amino acids. Germline CDR1 reads MNHEY; CDR2 reads SMNVEV (reference sequence). The ends were cut back, 6 bases at V and 2 bases at J, with 7 bases in the middle. The CDR3 nucleotides are TGTGCCAGCAGGGAGAACACTAATGAAAAACTGTTTTTT. Translation gives CASRENTNEKLFF.

V is TRBV7-3 and J is TRBJ1-5; D is ambiguous. This CDR3 spans 14 amino acids. Trimming removed 2 bases from V and 4 bases from J, with 9 bases in between. In germline, CDR1 is SGHTA, CDR2 FQGTGA. The CDR3 DNA is TGTGCCAGCAGCTTAGAGGGTGGGAATCAGCCCCAGCATTTT. This gives the protein CASSLEGGNQPQHF.

This sequence joins TRBV7-2 and TRBJ2-1, with TRBD2 identical over 13 bases. The V gene's germline CDR1 is SGHTA and CDR2 FQGNSA. The CDR3 runs 15 residues. Losses at the gene ends were 6 bases for V and 9 bases for J; bases not matched to a gene: 8. CDR3 DNA: TGTGCCAGCAGTTCTACTAGCGGGAGGGTAGGTGAGCAGTTCTTC. Encoded protein: CASSSTSGRVGEQFF.

The genes are TRBV3-1 (or the pseudogene TRBV3-2) and TRBJ2-7, with 13 bases that match TRBD2. The CDR3 is 15 residues long. J was trimmed by 3 bases and V by 6 bases; bases with no gene match: 5. Germline CDR1 LGHDT, CDR2 YNNKEL (reference sequence). CDR3 coding DNA: TGTGCCAGCAGTCATGGGACTAGCGGGATCTACGAGCAGTACTTC. Its protein is CASSHGTSGIYEQYF.

The chain carries TRBV7-8 and TRBJ1-5, with D perhaps TRBD1 (6 bases). The ends were cut back, 2 bases at V and 6 bases at J, with 17 bases in the middle. The CDR3 spans 16 residues. Germline loops: CDR1 SGHVS, CDR2 FQNEAQ. The chain's CDR3 is CASSLRTAQASQPQHF. The CDR3 nucleotides are TGTGCCAGCAGCTTAAGGACAGCCCAAGCGAGTCAGCCCCAGCATTTT.

This chain links TRBV6-6 with TRBJ1-1; TRBD1 agrees at 7 bases. The length of the CDR3 is 15 residues. The germline V gene encodes CDR1 MNHNY and CDR2 SVGAGI (reference sequence). J was trimmed by 6 bases and V by 5 bases; bases with no gene match: 12. The CDR3, as DNA: TGTGCCAGCAGTCCAAACCAGGGGGGCAGCGCTGAAGCTTTCTTT. Its translation: CASSPNQGGSAEAFF.

The V and J genes are TRBV11-2 and TRBJ2-5, with D unclear. CDR3 length equals 13 residues. V lost 8 bases, J lost 3 bases, and 13 bases lay in between. In germline, CDR1 is SGHAT, CDR2 FQNNGV. The DNA for the CDR3 is TGTGCCAGCGAACCCCAGTTAAAAGAGACCCAGTACTTC. This sequence encodes CASEPQLKETQYF.

The J gene is TRBJ2-1, the V gene TRBV7-2; tentative D call: TRBD2 (5 bases). The germline CDR1 and CDR2 sequences are SGHTA and FQGNSA. The CDR3 consists of 15 residues. V lost 3 bases and J 1 base, leaving 10 bases between the germline ends. CDR3 nucleotide sequence: TGTGCCAGCAGCTTGCTCCGAGGGTCCTACAATGAGCAGTTCTTC. Protein product: CASSLLRGSYNEQFF.

The chain has TRBV6-5 and TRBJ2-3; maybe TRBD2 (7 bases). The germline gives CDR1 MNHEY, CDR2 SVGAGI. There are 13 residues in the CDR3. CDR3 sequence (DNA): TGTGCAAGCCGGCGGGGGCCCCCAGATACGCAGTATTTT. Translating it yields CASRRGPPDTQYF.

The genes are TRBV4-3 and TRBJ2-1; 9 nucleotides line up with TRBD1. This CDR3 has 15 residues. Germline assignment: CDR1 LGHNA and CDR2 YSLEER. After removal of 4 bases from V and 8 bases from J, the junction contained 9 bases not matched to a gene. The CDR3 DNA is TGCGCCAGCAGCCCCACCGGGACAGGGTTGCATGAGCAGTTCTTC. It yields the protein CASSPTGTGLHEQFF.

The chain combines TRBV18 with TRBJ2-1; a possible D gene is TRBD2 (6 bases). The germline V and J ends were trimmed by 2 bases and 2 bases, with 10 bases remaining between them. Looked up from germline, CDR1 is KGHSH and CDR2 is LQKENI. The CDR3 covers 15 residues. The CDR3 here is CASSPISGPYNEQFF. Here the CDR3 DNA reads TGTGCCAGCTCACCAATTAGCGGACCCTACAATGAGCAGTTCTTC.

V is TRBV5-4 and J is TRBJ2-3, with TRBD2 matching 14 bases. The CDR3 length is 18 residues. Trimming removed 4 bases from V and 1 base from J; junction bases left unmatched: 8. Per germline, CDR1 SGHNT and CDR2 YYREEE (reference sequence). The CDR3 reads CASSPGLAGGLRTDTQYF. The DNA of the CDR3 is TGTGCCAGCAGCCCCGGACTAGCGGGAGGCCTGCGCACAGATACGCAGTATTTT.